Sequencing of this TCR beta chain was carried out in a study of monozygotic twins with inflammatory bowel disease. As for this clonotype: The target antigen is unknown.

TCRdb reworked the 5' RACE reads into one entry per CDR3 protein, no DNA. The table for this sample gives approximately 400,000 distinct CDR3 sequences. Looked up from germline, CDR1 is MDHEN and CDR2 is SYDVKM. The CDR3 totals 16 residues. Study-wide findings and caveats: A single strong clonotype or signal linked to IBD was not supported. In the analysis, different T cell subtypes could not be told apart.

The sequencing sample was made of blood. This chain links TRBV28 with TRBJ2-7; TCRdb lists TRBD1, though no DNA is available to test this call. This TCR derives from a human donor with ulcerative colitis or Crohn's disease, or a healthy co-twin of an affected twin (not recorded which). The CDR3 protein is CASSSPNRGEVYEQYF.